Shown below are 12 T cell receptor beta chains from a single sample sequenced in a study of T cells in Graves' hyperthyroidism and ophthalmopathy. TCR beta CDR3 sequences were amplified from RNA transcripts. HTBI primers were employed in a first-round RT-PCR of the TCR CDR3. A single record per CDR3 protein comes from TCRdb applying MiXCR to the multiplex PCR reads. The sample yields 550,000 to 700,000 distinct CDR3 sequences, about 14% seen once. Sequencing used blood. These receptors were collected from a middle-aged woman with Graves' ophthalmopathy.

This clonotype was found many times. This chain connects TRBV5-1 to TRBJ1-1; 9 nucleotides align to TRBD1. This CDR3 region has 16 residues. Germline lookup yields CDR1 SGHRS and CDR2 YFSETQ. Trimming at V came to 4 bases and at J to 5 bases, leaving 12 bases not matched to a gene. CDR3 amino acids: CASSPSPTGGRTEAFF. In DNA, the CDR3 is TGCGCCAGCAGCCCAAGCCCGACAGGGGGTCGTACTGAAGCTTTCTTT. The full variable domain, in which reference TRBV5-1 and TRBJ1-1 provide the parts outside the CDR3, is KAGVTQTPRYLIKTRGQQVTLSCSPISGHRSVSWYQQTPGQGLQFLFEYFSETQRNKGNFPGRFSGRQFSNSRSEMNVSTLELGDSALYLCASSPSPTGGRTEAFFGQGTRLTVV.

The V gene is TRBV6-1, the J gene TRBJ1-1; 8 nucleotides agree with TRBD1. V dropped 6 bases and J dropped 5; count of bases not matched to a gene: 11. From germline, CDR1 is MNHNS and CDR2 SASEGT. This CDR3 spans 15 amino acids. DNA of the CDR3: TGTGCCAGCAGCAAAGAGGGCAGGGGGCTAACTGAAGCTTTCTTT. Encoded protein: CASSKEGRGLTEAFF.

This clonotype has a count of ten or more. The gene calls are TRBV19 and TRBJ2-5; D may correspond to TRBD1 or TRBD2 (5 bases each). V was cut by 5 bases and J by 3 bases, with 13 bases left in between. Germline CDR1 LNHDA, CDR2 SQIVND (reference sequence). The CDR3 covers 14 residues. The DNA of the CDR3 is TGTGCCAGTAGTGGTCTGGGGGAAAAAGAGACCCAGTACTTC. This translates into CASSGLGEKETQYF.

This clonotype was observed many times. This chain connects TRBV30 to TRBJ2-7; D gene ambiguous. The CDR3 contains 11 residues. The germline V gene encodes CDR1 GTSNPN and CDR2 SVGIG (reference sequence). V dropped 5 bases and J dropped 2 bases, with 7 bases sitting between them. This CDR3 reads CAWSGAYEQYF. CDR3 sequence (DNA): TGTGCCTGGTCAGGAGCCTACGAGCAGTACTTC.

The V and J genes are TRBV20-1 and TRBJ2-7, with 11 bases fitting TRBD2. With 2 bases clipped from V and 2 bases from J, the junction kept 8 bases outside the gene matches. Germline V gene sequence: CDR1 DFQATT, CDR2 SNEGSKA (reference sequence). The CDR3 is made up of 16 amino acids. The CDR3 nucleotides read TGCAGTGCTAGACCCGGGATAGCGGGAGGGCCCTACGAGCAGTACTTC. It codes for CSARPGIAGGPYEQYF.

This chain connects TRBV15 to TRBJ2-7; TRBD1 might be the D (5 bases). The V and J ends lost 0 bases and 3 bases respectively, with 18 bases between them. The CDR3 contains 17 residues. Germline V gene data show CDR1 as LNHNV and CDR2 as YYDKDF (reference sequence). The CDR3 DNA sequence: TGTGCCACCAGCAGAGATCTAGGCGGCAGGGCCTACTACGAGCAGTACTTC. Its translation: CATSRDLGGRAYYEQYF.

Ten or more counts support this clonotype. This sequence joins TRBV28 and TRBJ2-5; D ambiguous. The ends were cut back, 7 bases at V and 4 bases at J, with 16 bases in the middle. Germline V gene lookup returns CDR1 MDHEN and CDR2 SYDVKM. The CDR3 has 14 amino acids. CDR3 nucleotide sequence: TGTGCCAGCACCCTACTCAAAGTTGGAGAGACCCAGTACTTC. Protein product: CASTLLKVGETQYF.

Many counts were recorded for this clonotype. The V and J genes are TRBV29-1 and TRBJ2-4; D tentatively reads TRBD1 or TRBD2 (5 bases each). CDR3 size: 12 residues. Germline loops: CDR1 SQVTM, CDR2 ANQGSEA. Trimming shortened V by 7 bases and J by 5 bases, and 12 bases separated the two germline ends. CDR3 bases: TGCAGCGCTAAGATGGGGGAAAACATTCAGTACTTC. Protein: CSAKMGENIQYF.

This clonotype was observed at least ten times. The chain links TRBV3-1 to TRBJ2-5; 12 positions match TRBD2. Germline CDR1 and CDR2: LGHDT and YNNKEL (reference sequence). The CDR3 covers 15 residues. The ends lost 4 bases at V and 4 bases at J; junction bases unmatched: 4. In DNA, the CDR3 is TGTGCCAGCAGCCCCGGGACTAGCGGGTCAGAGACCCAGTACTTC. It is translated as CASSPGTSGSETQYF.

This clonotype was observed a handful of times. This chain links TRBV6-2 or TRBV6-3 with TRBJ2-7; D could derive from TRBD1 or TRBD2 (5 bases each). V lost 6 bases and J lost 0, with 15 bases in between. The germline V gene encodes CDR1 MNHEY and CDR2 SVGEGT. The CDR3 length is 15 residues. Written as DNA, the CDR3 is TGTGCCAGCAGCAACATATGGGACGGCTCCTACGAGCAGTACTTC. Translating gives CASSNIWDGSYEQYF.

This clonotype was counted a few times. DNA for the CDR3: TGTGCCAGCAGCCAAGAGGGGCCTAGCTATGGCTACACCTTC. This sequence encodes CASSQEGPSYGYTF. This chain joins TRBV4-2 and TRBJ1-2; tentative D call: TRBD1 (5 bases). V lost 0 bases and J lost 4, with 9 bases in between. The germline CDR1 and CDR2 sequences are LGHNA and YNFKEQ. This CDR3 region has 14 residues.

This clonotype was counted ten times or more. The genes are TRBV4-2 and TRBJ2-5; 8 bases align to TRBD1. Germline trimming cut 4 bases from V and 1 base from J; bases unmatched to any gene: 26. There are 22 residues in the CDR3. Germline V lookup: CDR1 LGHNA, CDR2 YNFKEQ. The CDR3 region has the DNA TGTGCCAGCAGCCCCTCCCTCCTCCCGGGACAGGTTACGGCGTCCCCCCAAGAGACCCAGTACTTC. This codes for CASSPSLLPGQVTASPQETQYF.